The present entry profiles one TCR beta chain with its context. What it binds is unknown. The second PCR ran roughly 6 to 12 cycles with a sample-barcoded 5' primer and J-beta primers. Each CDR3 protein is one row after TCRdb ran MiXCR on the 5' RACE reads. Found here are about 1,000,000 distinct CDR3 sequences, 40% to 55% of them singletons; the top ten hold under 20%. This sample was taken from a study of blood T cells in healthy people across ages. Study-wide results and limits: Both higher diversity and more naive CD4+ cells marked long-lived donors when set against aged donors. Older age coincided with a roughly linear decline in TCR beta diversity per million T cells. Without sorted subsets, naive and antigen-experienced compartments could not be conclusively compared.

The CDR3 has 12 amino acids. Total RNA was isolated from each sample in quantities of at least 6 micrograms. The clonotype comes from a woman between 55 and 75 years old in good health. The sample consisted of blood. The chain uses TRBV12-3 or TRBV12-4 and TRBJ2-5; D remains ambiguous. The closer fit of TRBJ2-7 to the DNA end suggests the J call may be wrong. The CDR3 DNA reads TGTGCCAGCAGTTTCCCCGGAGTCGAGCAGTACTTC. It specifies CASSFPGVEQYF.